This entry lists 12 T cell receptor beta chains sequenced from one sample in a study of shared clonotypes between healthy human individuals. Libraries were prepared by immunoSEQ multiplex PCR; TCRdb keeps only in-frame clonotypes and omits some of them. There are some 550,000 clones in the sample; approximately 97% occur only once, and approximately 0.057% lies in the top ten. The sequenced sample consisted of naive CD4+ T cells sorted from blood. Subset of the sample: CD45RA+ positively selected. These receptors originate from a woman aged 25 to 39 in good health.

About this clone itself: One end of the junction is discordant with germline, which a read error may explain. V is TRBV10-3 and J is TRBJ1-5; 7 bases are shared with TRBD1. This CDR3 has 15 amino acids. The V gene's germline CDR1 is ENHRY and CDR2 SYGVKD. The CDR3 DNA is TGTACCATCAGTGAGTCGGGACAGAGGGTCGGGCCCCAGCATTTT. Translating gives CTISESGQRVGPQHF.

The table lists this clone with a count of one. The genes are TRBV10-3 and TRBJ2-7; D assignment may be TRBD1 or TRBD2 (5 bases each). The CDR3 totals 13 residues. Trimming took off 6 bases at V and 4 bases at J, with 13 bases between the two ends. Per germline, CDR1 ENHRY and CDR2 SYGVKD. The CDR3 protein is CAIRGTTSYEQYF. DNA of the CDR3: TGTGCCATCAGGGGGACCACTTCATACGAGCAGTACTTC.

The gene calls are TRBV6-6 and TRBJ2-7; 7 nucleotides agree with TRBD1. Per germline, CDR1 MNHNY and CDR2 SVGAGI (reference sequence). The CDR3 length is 14 residues. Trimming took 6 bases from V and 2 from J; bases not matched to a gene: 7. DNA for the CDR3: TGTGCCAGCAGGGGCGGACAGGACACCTACGAGCAGTACTTC. Protein sequence: CASRGGQDTYEQYF.

The chain employs TRBV27 and TRBJ2-1; D is unclear. Trimming stripped 5 bases from V and 7 bases from J, with 15 bases between. CDR1 and CDR2 (germline): MNHEY, SMNVEV (reference sequence). The CDR3 loop spans 14 amino acids. CDR3 protein: CASSPTGYLNEQFF. The DNA for the CDR3 is TGTGCCAGCAGTCCCACGGGCTACTTGAATGAGCAGTTCTTC.

Worth noting for this clone: One junction end does not reproduce the germline sequence, and a read error may be involved. The rearrangement links TRBV14 to TRBJ1-1, with 7 bases lining up with TRBD1. This CDR3 is built from 13 residues. Looked up from germline, CDR1 is SGHDN and CDR2 is FVKESK. CDR3 DNA sequence: TGTGCCAGCGGCCAGACAGGGAACAGTGAAGCTTTCTTT. This gives the protein CASGQTGNSEAFF.

This clone appeared a single time. The CDR3 protein is CASSLSRVDQPQHF. The CDR3 bases are TGTGCCAGCAGTTTGTCCAGGGTGGATCAGCCCCAGCATTTT. The chain couples TRBV28 to TRBJ1-5; D perhaps matches TRBD1 (5 bases). The germline V gene encodes CDR1 MDHEN and CDR2 SYDVKM. V was shortened by 3 bases and J by 5 bases, with 11 bases between the two germline ends. The CDR3 has 14 residues.

J is TRBJ1-2 and V is TRBV6-6; 11 bases match TRBD1. There are 14 residues in the CDR3. Germline CDR1 reads MNHNY; CDR2 reads SVGAGI (reference sequence). V was clipped by 6 bases and J by 14 bases; unmatched bases: 14. The CDR3: CASSVSNYGTGGTF. CDR3 nucleotides: TGTGCCAGCAGCGTATCAAACTACGGGACAGGGGGTACCTTC.

A single count supports this clone. V is TRBV6-6 and J is TRBJ1-4; tentatively, D is TRBD1 (6 bases). The CDR3 has 15 residues. The V gene lost 4 bases and the J gene lost 0 bases, with 9 bases spanning the gap. CDR1 is MNHNY and CDR2 is SVGAGI in the germline V gene (reference sequence). The CDR3 is CASSFQGTTNEKLFF. CDR3 DNA: TGTGCCAGCAGTTTCCAGGGGACAACTAATGAAAAACTGTTTTTT.

This clone was observed a single time. This sequence joins TRBV28 and TRBJ2-7; 8 nucleotides match TRBD1. Germline trimming cut 5 bases from V and 0 bases from J; bases unmatched to any gene: 9. This CDR3 spans 16 amino acids. Germline V CDR1 and CDR2: MDHEN, SYDVKM. The CDR3 region is CASSNNSGQASYEQYF. CDR3 sequence (DNA): TGTGCCAGCAGTAACAACTCGGGACAGGCCTCCTACGAGCAGTACTTC.

This rearrangement joins TRBV6-7 to TRBJ1-4; a weak D match, TRBD1 (6 bases). TRBV6-7 is an ORF, and what it does is uncertain. Trimming left V 0 bases short and J 7 bases short, with 18 bases between. The CDR3 sequence is 17 residues long. This CDR3 reads CASSYSRGVKWGEKLFF. CDR3 DNA sequence: TGTGCCAGCAGTTACTCGAGGGGGGTGAAGTGGGGTGAAAAACTGTTTTTT.

The rearrangement uses TRBV10-2 and TRBJ2-7; TRBD1 is a possible D gene (6 bases). Per germline, CDR1 WSHSY and CDR2 SAAADI. The CDR3 extends over 12 amino acids. Trimming took 5 bases from V and 4 from J, leaving 9 bases between them. The DNA for the CDR3 is TGCGCCAGCAGTACTCAGGGGTACGAGCAGTACTTC. Its translation is CASSTQGYEQYF.

The rearrangement joins TRBV7-8 to TRBJ1-1; 7 positions match TRBD1. The CDR3 is 16 residues long. CDR1 SGHVS and CDR2 FQNEAQ come from the germline V gene. The V gene end was trimmed by 2 bases and the J gene end by 0 bases; junction bases not matched to a gene: 6. In DNA, the CDR3 is TGTGCCAGCAGCTTAAATACAGGGACAGTGAACACTGAAGCTTTCTTT. Translating gives CASSLNTGTVNTEAFF. The variable domain in full, with the rest retrieved from reference TRBV7-8 and TRBJ1-1, is GAGVSQSPRYKVAKRGQDVALRCDPISGHVSLFWYQQALGQGPEFLTYFQNEAQLDKSGLPSDRFFAERPEGSVSTLKIQRTQQEDSAVYLCASSLNTGTVNTEAFFGQGTRLTVV.